This T cell receptor (beta chain) came from a study of OX40 agonist ivuxolimab in advanced cancers. With regard to the full study: Ivuxolimab was a fully human IgG2 agonistic monoclonal antibody targeting the costimulatory receptor OX40 (CD134). The purpose of peripheral TCRbeta sequencing was to test whether ivuxolimab changed TCR sequence diversity and led to clonal T-cell expansion. The paper covers the monotherapy dose-escalation part of the phase I ivuxolimab trial, which included N = 52 patients. Patients were allowed to have had prior anti-PD-1, anti-PD-L1 or anti-CTLA-4 therapy, and roughly 40% of the dose-escalation patients had been treated with checkpoint inhibitors. A male proportion of 82.7% and a mean age of approximately 62 years, ranging from 23 to 79, were recorded for the dose-escalation cohort. Intravenous ivuxolimab was administered to patients every 2 weeks at six dose levels: 0.01, 0.1, 0.3, 1.5, 3 and 10 mg/kg. Partial responses were achieved by three dose-escalation patients, of whom one had hepatocellular carcinoma and two had cutaneous melanoma. Of the approximately 53 patients in dose escalation, about 20 had hepatocellular carcinoma, some 15 had melanoma, 9 had renal cell carcinoma and 9 had head and neck cancer.

The count of this clone is one. Its antigen has not been determined. No base quality values were provided; no much bigger clone lies one nucleotide off. For sequencing of the TCRbeta CDR3 region, genomic DNA was extracted from the sorted cells. TCRbeta CDR3 regions were sequenced using the immunoSEQ Assay. As stored in TCRdb, this immuneACCESS dataset retains in-frame rearrangements with V and J assigned. A fraction of the clones does not appear; measured against another copy, unresolved V genes explain less than half of the discrepancy, and the remainder lacks a known reason. For this sample there are roughly 100,000 clones; about nine tenths appear just once. The ten largest account for about 0.5% of the sample. Patients with autoimmune disease history or receiving systemic immunosuppression were excluded from the trial. Peripheral blood for TCR sequencing was collected from all dose cohorts at baseline, on cycle 4 day 1, and on cycle 7 day 1. The samples were taken from a phase I, first-in-human, multicenter, open-label dose-escalation trial of ivuxolimab. Adults with locally advanced or metastatic melanoma, renal cell carcinoma, hepatocellular carcinoma or head and neck squamous cell carcinoma were enrolled in the trial. Before TCR sequencing, CD4+ T cells and CD8+ T cells from peripheral blood were sorted into separate populations.

Overall results and qualifications from the work: At doses of 0.1 to 3.0 mg/kg, clonal expansion of both CD4+ and CD8+ T cells in blood was seen between baseline and week 6. Partial responders in the 0.1-3.0 mg/kg groups had among the lowest normalized peripheral clonal expansion, especially among CD8+ T cells. After ivuxolimab, expanded clones were on average more numerous among CD8+ T cells than among CD4+ T cells. Which antigens the clonally expanded peripheral T cells were specific for was not determined. Low levels of normalized T-cell clonal expansion were also seen in some nonresponding patients.

Sequencing was performed on CD4+ or CD8+ T cells sorted from blood, taken in a trial of the OX40 agonist ivuxolimab. The sequence came from an adult with an advanced solid tumor such as melanoma, head and neck, liver or kidney cancer.

The CDR3 protein is CASSYGLASLETQYF. The nucleotides read TGTGCCAGCAGTTACGGGCTTGCCTCCCTAGAGACCCAGTACTTC. The receptor chain draws on TRBV6-5 and TRBJ2-5; the D gene remains uncertain. Per the germline V gene, MNHEY is the CDR1 and SVGAGI is the CDR2. The trim is 2 bases for V and 4 bases for J, with a gap of 14 bases between the germline ends. The CDR3 numbers 15 residues from cysteine through phenylalanine. Only the CDR3 portion is preserved as DNA: 45 bases, with reading frame beginning at the first base.